The 12 T cell receptor beta chains presented below share a single source sample, sequenced in a study of cytomegalovirus exposure and HLA in healthy donors. The PCR was carried out with 60 Vbeta primers and 13 Jbeta primers. Only in-frame clones appear in the TCRdb table, and some are missing; sequencing was by immunoSEQ multiplex PCR. The sample has approximately 240,000 clones, 82% seen once. Material: PBMCs. The receptors were sampled from a woman in her forties in good health and CMV-seropositive.

V and J are TRBV5-1 and TRBJ1-4, with a weak D call TRBD1 (6 bases). Germline CDR1 SGHRS, CDR2 YFSETQ. V dropped 0 bases and J dropped 7 bases, with 10 bases sitting between them. This CDR3 has 14 residues. The CDR3 bases are TGCGCCAGCAGCTTGGATCCAGGGGCTGAAAAACTGTTTTTT. Translating it yields CASSLDPGAEKLFF.

V is TRBV30 and J is TRBJ1-1; tentative D call: TRBD1 (5 bases). Trimming removed 1 base at V and 0 bases at J, with 15 bases between. The CDR3 is 16 amino acids. Germline V CDR1 and CDR2: GTSNPN, SVGIG (reference sequence). CDR3 sequence (DNA): TGTGCCTGGAGTGGACAATCAGGGTCATTGAACACTGAAGCTTTCTTT. Translated: CAWSGQSGSLNTEAFF.

This clone was detected only a few times. V is TRBV18 and J is TRBJ1-5; D gene unclear. CDR1 is KGHSH and CDR2 is LQKENI in the germline V gene. Trimming pared 0 bases from V and 0 bases from J, leaving 6 bases between. The CDR3 is 15 residues long. The CDR3 bases are TGTGCCAGCTCACCACCGCTCAGTAGCAATCAGCCCCAGCATTTT. Protein: CASSPPLSSNQPQHF.

This chain links TRBV2 with TRBJ1-1; D is undetermined. V lost 1 base to trimming and J lost 2 bases, with 5 bases between them. CDR3 length equals 13 residues. In germline, CDR1 is SNHLY, CDR2 FYNNEI. The CDR3 protein is CASSEEANTEAFF. CDR3 in DNA: TGTGCCAGCAGTGAAGAAGCCAACACTGAAGCTTTCTTT. Filled out from reference TRBV2 and TRBJ1-1, the complete variable domain reads EPEVTQTPSHQVTQMGQEVILRCVPISNHLYFYWYRQILGQKVEFLVSFYNNEISEKSEIFDDQFSVERPDGSNFTLKIRSTKLEDSAMYFCASSEEANTEAFFGQGTRLTVV.

CDR3 sequence (DNA): TGTGCCAGCAAGGCGGGGACAGGAATCTACGAGCAGTACTTC. Amino acid sequence: CASKAGTGIYEQYF. The chain recombines TRBV7-8 with TRBJ2-5; 8 bases agree with TRBD1. The J call may be wrong; the DNA end is better matched by TRBJ2-7. This CDR3 comprises 14 residues. The germline V gene encodes CDR1 SGHVS and CDR2 FQNEAQ.

This clone appeared a few times. The V call is TRBV15, the J call TRBJ2-7; the D is unclear. Trimming shortened V by 0 bases and J by 7 bases, and 13 bases separated the two germline ends. Germline V gene lookup returns CDR1 LNHNV and CDR2 YYDKDF (reference sequence). CDR3 length equals 14 residues. The CDR3 DNA sequence: TGTGCCACCAGCAGAGATAGACACAGCCTTGAGCAGTACTTC. Its protein product is CATSRDRHSLEQYF.

The V call is TRBV7-9, the J call TRBJ1-5; 10 bases match TRBD1. V was clipped by 5 bases and J by 5 bases; unmatched bases: 12. The germline CDR1 and CDR2 sequences are SEHNR and FQNEAQ (reference sequence). There are 17 residues in the CDR3. The CDR3 bases are TGTGCCAGCAGCGATCGCGGGACAGGGGCGCGGGATCAGCCCCAGCATTTT. Its protein is CASSDRGTGARDQPQHF.

This chain connects TRBV27 to TRBJ1-2; TRBD1 aligns across 7 bases. CDR3 length: 14 amino acids. Germline lookup yields CDR1 MNHEY and CDR2 SMNVEV (reference sequence). The junction had 6 bases not matched to a gene; V was cut back by 6 bases and J by 2 bases. CDR3 in DNA: TGTGCCAGCAGGCAGACAGGGTCAAACTATGGCTACACCTTC. It yields the protein CASRQTGSNYGYTF.

This clone is a singleton in its sample. The chain combines TRBV18 with TRBJ1-4; D gene ambiguous. CDR1 is KGHSH, CDR2 LQKENI, per germline. Trimming left V 2 bases short and J 5 bases short, with 9 bases between. The CDR3 contains 14 residues. CDR3 in amino acids: CASSPIELNEKLFF. CDR3 nucleotide sequence: TGTGCCAGCTCACCAATTGAGTTGAATGAAAAACTGTTTTTT.

This clone was counted only a few times. This rearrangement joins TRBV10-3 to TRBJ2-3; 7 nucleotides match TRBD1. V lost 10 bases to trimming and J lost 4 bases; unmatched junction nucleotides: 11. The CDR3 totals 14 residues. The germline gives CDR1 ENHRY, CDR2 SYGVKD. In DNA form, the CDR3 reads TGTGCCACCTGGATCGAGGGGGCGGCAGATACGCAGTATTTT. As protein: CATWIEGAADTQYF.

This clone was seen only once. In nucleotides, the CDR3 is TGTGCCAGCAGTGCCCGACTAGGGGCTTTGTTCGAGCAGTACTTC. Encoded protein: CASSARLGALFEQYF. The V call is TRBV27, the J call TRBJ2-7, with D possibly being TRBD2 (6 bases). The germline gives CDR1 MNHEY, CDR2 SMNVEV (reference sequence). CDR3 size: 15 residues. V was shortened by 5 bases and J by 6 bases, with 20 bases between the two germline ends.

This clone was detected only once. The chain is built from TRBV4-3 and TRBJ1-5; 10 bases fit TRBD1. Trimming removed 1 base from V and 4 bases from J; junction bases left unmatched: 1. CDR1 is LGHNA, CDR2 YSLEER, per germline. This CDR3 spans 15 amino acids. CDR3 nucleotide sequence: TGCGCCAGCAGCCAAGGGACAGGGGGGAATCAGCCCCAGCATTTT. Translated: CASSQGTGGNQPQHF.